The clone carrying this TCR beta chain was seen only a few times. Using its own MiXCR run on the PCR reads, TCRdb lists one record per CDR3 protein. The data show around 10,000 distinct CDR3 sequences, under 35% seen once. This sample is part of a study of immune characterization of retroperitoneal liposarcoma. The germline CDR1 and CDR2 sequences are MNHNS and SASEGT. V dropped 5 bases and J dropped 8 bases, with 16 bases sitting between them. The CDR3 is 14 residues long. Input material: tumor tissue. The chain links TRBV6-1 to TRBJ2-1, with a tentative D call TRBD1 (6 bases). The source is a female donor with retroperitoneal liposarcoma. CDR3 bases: TGTGCCAGCAGTTATAGGGGGTCCTCCCATGAGCAGTTCTTC. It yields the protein CASSYRGSSHEQFF.